A selection of T cell receptor beta chains follows, all from one sample in a study of T cell responses to AZD1222 COVID-19 vaccine. Sequencing used immunoSEQ multiplex PCR; TCRdb keeps in-frame clones, though not all of them. Of around 120,000 clones listed, about 85% are singletons. The specimen comprised peripheral blood, sampled 28 days after the second AZD1222 dose. These receptors originate from an adult who received the AZD1222 COVID-19 vaccine. Each CDR3 is given with its conserved first and last residue. The D gene is left open where the match is weak. Only some rows state a clone size, as once, few, many or a class for expanded clones.

-	15	-	TRBJ2-7	TRBV2	CASSFPQFRTYEQYF	TGTGCCAGCAGTTTCCCCCAGTTCCGAACCTACGAGCAGTACTTC
-	13	-	TRBJ2-2	TRBV4-3	CASSRVLTGELFF	TGCGCCAGCTCTCGGGTACTGACCGGGGAGCTGTTTTTT
TRBD1	16	once	TRBJ1-5	TRBV19	CASSSSGTGVNQPQHF	TGTGCCAGTAGTAGCTCCGGGACAGGGGTCAATCAGCCCCAGCATTTT
-	13	-	TRBJ2-7	TRBV6-2/TRBV6-3	CASSLTISYEQYF	TGTGCCAGCAGCTTGACAATCTCCTACGAGCAGTACTTC
-	14	-	TRBJ1-1	TRBV7-8	CASSLFTGVTEAFF	TGTGCCAGCAGCTTGTTCACCGGGGTCACTGAAGCTTTCTTT
-	15	-	TRBJ1-3	TRBV3-1/TRBV3-2	CASSPTGLSGNTIYF	TGTGCCAGCAGCCCGACAGGCCTCTCTGGAAACACCATATATTTT
-	13	once	TRBJ1-2	TRBV27	CASRYGADYGYTF	TGTGCCAGCCGGTACGGGGCTGACTATGGCTACACCTTC
-	14	-	TRBJ1-2	TRBV15	CATSRDFAGNGYTF	TGTGCCACCAGCAGAGATTTTGCGGGGAATGGCTACACCTTC
-	13	few	TRBJ2-3	TRBV28	CAGRRGGEDTQYF	TGTGCCGGGAGGCGCGGGGGCGAGGATACGCAGTATTTT
-	12	-	TRBJ1-3	TRBV21-1	CAGSTSGNTIYF	TGTGCCGGCAGTACCTCTGGAAACACCATATATTTT
-	17	-	TRBJ2-3	TRBV6-4	CASSDPTRGLFTDTQYF	TGTGCCAGCAGTGACCCGACCCGGGGGTTATTCACAGATACGCAGTATTTT
-	15	-	TRBJ1-2	TRBV15	CATSRETGTNYGYTF	TGTGCCACCAGCAGAGAAACAGGGACTAACTATGGCTACACCTTC
-	14	-	TRBJ1-1	TRBV7-3	CASSLVALNTEAFF	TGTGCCAGCAGCCTAGTAGCCCTGAACACTGAAGCTTTCTTT
-	14	-	TRBJ1-2	TRBV30	CAWGRQAKNYGYTF	TGTGCCTGGGGGAGACAGGCTAAAAACTATGGCTACACCTTC
-	16	-	TRBJ1-2	TRBV7-2	CASSQNPRGVDYGYTF	TGTGCCAGCAGCCAAAACCCCAGGGGCGTTGACTATGGCTACACCTTC
TRBD1	13	-	TRBJ1-2	TRBV7-9	CASSSTGYYGYTF	TGTGCCAGCAGCTCGACAGGGTACTATGGCTACACCTTC
-	14	-	TRBJ2-1	TRBV28	CASGISGSNNEQFF	TGTGCCAGCGGAATTAGCGGATCTAACAATGAGCAGTTCTTC
TRBD1	15	-	TRBJ2-2	TRBV7-2	CASSTWTGTTGELFF	TGTGCCAGCAGCACCTGGACAGGGACCACCGGGGAGCTGTTTTTT
-	11	-	TRBJ2-7	TRBV10-3	CATAETYEQYF	TGTGCCACCGCTGAAACCTACGAGCAGTACTTC
TRBD1	17	-	TRBJ2-3	TRBV5-1	CASSLGFLTTGVDTQYF	TGCGCCAGCAGCTTGGGGTTTCTAACAACAGGGGTGGATACGCAGTATTTT
-	14	-	TRBJ1-2	TRBV2	CASSENGRGYGYTF	TGTGCCAGCAGTGAAAACGGCAGGGGATATGGCTACACCTTC
-	17	-	TRBJ2-7	TRBV10-3	CAISDQGFKGNPYEQYF	TGTGCCATCAGTGACCAGGGCTTCAAGGGAAACCCCTACGAGCAGTACTTC
TRBD2	16	many	TRBJ2-5	TRBV11-2	CASSSIAGGRRETQYF	TGTGCCAGCAGCTCAATAGCGGGAGGGCGTCGAGAGACCCAGTACTTC
-	11	-	TRBJ1-5	TRBV19	CASSQDQPQHF	TGTGCCAGTAGTCAGGATCAGCCCCAGCATTTT
TRBD2	19	-	TRBJ2-2	TRBV28	CASSSTSGVGQENTGELFF	TGTGCCAGCAGTTCTACTAGCGGGGTCGGACAGGAGAACACCGGGGAGCTGTTTTTT
-	14	-	TRBJ2-7	TRBV5-4	CASSGQQGAYEQYF	TGTGCCAGCAGCGGGCAACAGGGAGCCTACGAGCAGTACTTC
-	14	-	TRBJ2-7	TRBV18	CASSPLERAGEQYF	TGTGCCAGCTCACCTCTGGAGCGCGCGGGGGAGCAGTACTTC
-	17	few	TRBJ1-3	TRBV28	CASSLSAGAISGNTIYF	TGTGCCAGCAGTTTATCGGCAGGGGCAATTTCTGGAAACACCATATATTTT
TRBD2	14	-	TRBJ2-1	TRBV7-2	CASSLGGLAGEQFF	TGTGCCAGCAGCTTAGGGGGACTAGCTGGAGAGCAGTTCTTC
-	11	-	TRBJ2-1	TRBV7-6	CASNRYNEQFF	TGTGCCAGCAACAGATACAATGAGCAGTTCTTC
-	16	-	TRBJ2-1	TRBV27	CASTLLGVSSYNEQFF	TGTGCCAGCACCTTATTAGGGGTGAGCTCCTACAATGAGCAGTTCTTC
-	13	-	TRBJ2-4	TRBV2	CASSGDLKNIQYF	TGTGCCAGCAGTGGAGATTTAAAAAACATTCAGTACTTC
TRBD1	15	-	TRBJ1-1	TRBV6-1	CASSEWTGGDTEAFF	TGTGCCAGCAGTGAATGGACAGGGGGGGACACTGAAGCTTTCTTT
-	14	-	TRBJ1-6	TRBV27	CASSFTQMGSPLHF	TGTGCCAGCAGTTTTACCCAGATGGGGTCACCCCTCCACTTT
TRBD2	15	-	TRBJ2-2	TRBV6-5	CASRSGTSFTGELFF	TGTGCCAGTCGATCCGGGACTAGCTTCACCGGGGAGCTGTTTTTT
-	13	-	TRBJ1-1	TRBV5-5	CASSLGPSVEAFF	TGTGCCAGCAGCTTGGGTCCGTCGGTCGAAGCTTTCTTT
-	15	-	TRBJ2-3	TRBV5-4	CASSPTSGVTDTQYF	TGTGCCAGCAGCCCCACCTCGGGGGTTACAGATACGCAGTATTTT
-	14	-	TRBJ1-2	TRBV5-6	CASSLYSSNYGYTF	TGTGCCAGCAGCTTGTACAGCTCGAACTATGGCTACACCTTC
-	13	-	TRBJ1-1	TRBV19	CASAGYRNTEAFF	TGTGCCAGTGCAGGGTATCGGAACACTGAAGCTTTCTTT
TRBD2	16	-	TRBJ2-7	TRBV3-1/TRBV3-2	CASSGPGLAGSYEQYF	TGTGCCAGCAGCGGCCCGGGACTAGCGGGGAGCTACGAGCAGTACTTC
-	14	-	TRBJ2-1	TRBV3-1/TRBV3-2	CASSPTLSGHEQFF	TGTGCCAGCAGCCCGACCCTAAGCGGACATGAGCAGTTCTTC
TRBD1	16	-	TRBJ2-2	TRBV27	CASSHLGQGGIGELFF	TGTGCCAGCAGTCACCTGGGACAGGGTGGGATCGGGGAGCTGTTTTTT
-	15	few	TRBJ1-2	TRBV5-1	CASSLTGGESYGYTF	TGCGCCAGCAGCTTGACTGGGGGCGAAAGCTATGGCTACACCTTC
TRBD2	14	few	TRBJ2-5	TRBV5-4	CASSLSGRFETQYF	TGTGCCAGCAGCTTAAGCGGGAGATTCGAGACCCAGTACTTC
TRBD2	16	-	TRBJ2-5	TRBV5-4	CASSLDGLAGLETQYF	TGTGCCAGCAGCTTGGATGGACTAGCGGGATTGGAGACCCAGTACTTC
-	16	-	TRBJ1-2	TRBV18	CASSVRNRDAGDGYTF	TGTGCCAGCTCAGTAAGGAACCGGGACGCAGGGGATGGCTACACCTTC
-	15	-	TRBJ2-3	TRBV11-2	CASSLVGGSTDTQYF	TGTGCCAGCAGCTTAGTGGGCGGGAGCACAGATACGCAGTATTTT
-	13	-	TRBJ2-5	TRBV5-1	CASSLGRQETQYF	TGCGCCAGCAGCTTGGGCAGGCAAGAGACCCAGTACTTC
TRBD1	14	-	TRBJ2-7	TRBV5-1	CASSLATTGAEQYF	TGCGCCAGCAGCTTGGCAACCACAGGGGCCGAGCAGTACTTC
-	15	-	TRBJ2-7	TRBV5-5	CASTLGVGVTYEQYF	TGTGCCAGCACCTTGGGGGTTGGGGTTACTTACGAGCAGTACTTC
TRBD2	18	-	TRBJ2-3	TRBV3-1/TRBV3-2	CASSPGLAGGRRTDTQYF	TGTGCCAGCAGCCCCGGACTAGCGGGAGGCCGCCGCACAGATACGCAGTATTTT
-	15	-	TRBJ1-1	TRBV5-6	CASSYMTDGATEAFF	TGTGCCAGCAGCTATATGACAGACGGGGCTACTGAAGCTTTCTTT
-	16	-	TRBJ2-2	TRBV19	CASSIGPGRNTGELFF	TGTGCCAGTAGTATTGGTCCGGGAAGGAACACCGGGGAGCTGTTTTTT
-	15	-	TRBJ1-3	TRBV29-1	CSVEDRGLPGNTIYF	TGCAGCGTTGAAGATAGAGGGCTACCCGGAAACACCATATATTTT
-	14	-	TRBJ2-5	TRBV14	CASSQQDRKETQYF	TGTGCCAGCAGCCAGCAGGACAGAAAAGAGACCCAGTACTTC
-	11	-	TRBJ1-2	TRBV6-5	CASSINYGYTF	TGTGCCAGCAGTATCAACTATGGCTACACCTTC
-	14	-	TRBJ1-3	TRBV9	CASSVSWGGNTIYF	TGTGCCAGCAGCGTATCCTGGGGAGGAAACACCATATATTTT